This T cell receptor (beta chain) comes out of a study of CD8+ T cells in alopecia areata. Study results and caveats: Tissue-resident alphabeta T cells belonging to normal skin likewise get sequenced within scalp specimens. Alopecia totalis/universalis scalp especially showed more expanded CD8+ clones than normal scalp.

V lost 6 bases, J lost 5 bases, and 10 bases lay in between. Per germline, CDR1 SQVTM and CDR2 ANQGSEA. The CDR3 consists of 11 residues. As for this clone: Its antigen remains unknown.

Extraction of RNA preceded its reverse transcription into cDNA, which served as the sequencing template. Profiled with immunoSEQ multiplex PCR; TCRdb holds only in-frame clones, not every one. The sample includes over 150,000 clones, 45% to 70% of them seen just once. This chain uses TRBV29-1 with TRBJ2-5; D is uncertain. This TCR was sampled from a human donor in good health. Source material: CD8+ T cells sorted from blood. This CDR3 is CSVSEVETQYF. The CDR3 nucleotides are TGCAGCGTCAGTGAGGTGGAGACCCAGTACTTC.